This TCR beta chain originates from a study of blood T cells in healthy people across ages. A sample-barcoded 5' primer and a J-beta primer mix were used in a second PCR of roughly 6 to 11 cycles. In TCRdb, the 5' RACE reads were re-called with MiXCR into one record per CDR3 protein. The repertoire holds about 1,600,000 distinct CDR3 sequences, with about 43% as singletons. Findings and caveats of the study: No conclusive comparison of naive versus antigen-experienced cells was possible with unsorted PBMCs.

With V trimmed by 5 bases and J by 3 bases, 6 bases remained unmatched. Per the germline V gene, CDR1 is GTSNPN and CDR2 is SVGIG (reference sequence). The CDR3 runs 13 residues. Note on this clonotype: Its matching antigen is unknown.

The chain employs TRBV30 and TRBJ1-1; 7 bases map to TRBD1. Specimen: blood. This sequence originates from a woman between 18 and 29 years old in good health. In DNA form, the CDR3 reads TGTGCCTGGGCCAGACAGGGATACACTGAAGCTTTCTTT. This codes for CAWARQGYTEAFF.